This T cell receptor beta chain stems from a study of shared clonotypes between healthy human individuals (dated by TCRdb to the early 2020s). In the study overall: The cohort included a few men and a couple of women between 18 and 49 years of age. Per donor, three plates each were used for CD4 naive and CD4 memory, two for CD8 naive, and one for CD8 memory. Blood TCR repertoires of about five healthy adults were deeply sequenced to estimate repertoire size and the extent of clonotype sharing between individuals. Per donor, leukapheresis produced somewhere between about 0.94 and 9.5 billion PBMCs. Libraries were prepared and TCR repertoires were sequenced by different laboratories using diverse techniques, in order to increase sequencing depth and limit assay-specific biases. Overall study outcomes, separate from this receptor: Larger estimated clonotype richness was generally found for naive subsets than for memory subsets. Sampling was restricted to blood, and TCR repertoires in tissues likely differ from the TCR repertoires found in blood. Even with the large sequencing depth, rarefaction of the sorted-subset datasets indicated that sequencing was incomplete. Pairwise subsampling indicated that sequencing depth was expected to affect the degree of clonotype sharing among donors. Higher generation probabilities were observed for clonotypes shared by all four sorted-subset donors than for non-shared clonotypes. When a handful of donors were compared, the shared fraction of clonotypes was approximately 5% for naive CD4, around 4% for naive CD8, 2.3% for memory CD4, and approximately 0.4% for memory CD8. Because the study included a small number of donors, the genetic and exposure-history diversity represented was limited.

As for this clone: Its antigen is currently not known. One base away there is no much larger clone; base qualities are not given.

CD8 naive samples consisted of CD45RO-negative cells that were positively selected for CCR7, yielding a CD45RA+CCR7+ population without TemRA cells. The donors were healthy, HIV-negative adults with no recently reported acute infections or vaccinations. Every donor was a Caucasian adult residing in Nashville, Tennessee, USA. Blood was obtained by leukapheresis, after which PBMCs were separated by Ficoll-Histopaque density gradient centrifugation and cryopreserved in liquid nitrogen vapor phase. Analytical flow cytometry was used to check the purity and quantity of each magnetically sorted T cell population. From each sorted fraction, genomic DNA was isolated and quantified by UV absorbance on a Nanodrop 2000c. TCR CDR3 regions were amplified from genomic DNA by multiplex PCR using the deep immunoSEQ assay. Genomic DNA extracted from each cell subset was distributed evenly over all wells of several immunoSEQ 96-well plates, and each plate served as one replicate. For sorted subsets, around 200 ng genomic DNA, equal to 30,000 to 35,000 T cell genomes, was loaded into each replicate PCR. Purified libraries were measured with a Qubit 3.0 fluorometer, size-checked on a Bioanalyzer 2100, and measured again with the KAPA Library Quantification kit. Each immunoSEQ 96-well plate was sequenced on its own single-read 150-cycle Illumina NextSeq 550 flow cell. On the study's bioinformatics: Because the immunoSEQ output included only junctional sequences and no quality scores, the filtering could not be the same as the filtering used for full-length reads. Sequences were annotated with PyIR, a Python wrapper for IgBLAST v1.9, and V/J genes and CDR3 were assigned using IMGT germline references. Reads were removed for weak V/J assignments (E-value above 1e-6), missing CDR3, stop codons, out-of-frame junctions, or ambiguous translated residues. V3J clonotypes were defined by identical inferred V gene, J gene, and CDR3 amino acid sequence. Percentage overlap between repertoires was calculated by dividing the number of shared unique clonotypes by the size of the smaller repertoire. Three approaches were used to assess repertoire richness: RTK rarefaction, the Chao1 estimator, and Recon v2.1 estimates of unobserved clonotypes. OLGA was used to compute generation probabilities for all TCRbeta clonotypes that the gDNA method yielded from a handful of donors. In its TCRdb copy, this immuneACCESS table keeps in-frame sequences only and misses some clones. Where compared with another copy, unresolved V genes explain less than half of these, and the others have no known cause. The V and J calls and clone size were taken over from that table, and D and trimming were inferred from the DNA. Within this sample are more than 2 million clones, with 80% to 95% of them counted one time only. The leading ten clones occupy about 1.7% of the sample.

The receptor was isolated from a man younger than 30 in good health. Some clones in this sample may be carry-over from other donors' samples. Sequencing was carried out using naive CD8+ T cells from PBMCs. The sample's cell subset or site label, in plain terms: CD45RA+CCR7+.

The CDR3 amino acid sequence is: CASSYSIATSGNEQFF. The bases are TGTGCCAGCAGTTACTCGATCGCGACTAGCGGCAATGAGCAGTTCTTC. The receptor chain draws on TRBV6-6 and TRBJ2-1, with TRBD2 identical over 9 junction bases. The CDR3 spans 16 residues, from the cysteine through the phenylalanine. Only CDR3 DNA remains: 48 bases, in frame from the first base. V loses 0 bases at its end and J loses 6 bases; junction bases beyond the gene matches: 6. CDR1 and CDR2 are read off the germline V gene (reference sequence) as MNHNY and SVGAGI.